This TCR beta chain emerged from a study of control samples from healthy donors and cancer patients. V shed 1 base, J shed 1 base, and the junction held 5 bases outside the gene matches. CDR1 and CDR2 from the germline V gene are LGHNA and YSLEER. This CDR3 is built from 19 residues. Profiled with immunoSEQ multiplex PCR; TCRdb holds only in-frame clones, not every one. Of around 90,000 clones in the sample, approximately 87% were seen once. Sequenced: blood. V and J are TRBV4-3 and TRBJ2-6; 12 bases are shared with TRBD1. The origin of this receptor is a woman between 40 and 50 years old in good health. The CDR3: CASSQAPGQGASGANVLTF. For the CDR3, the DNA is TGCGCCAGCAGCCAAGCACCGGGACAGGGGGCTTCTGGGGCCAACGTCCTGACTTTC.